A single sample gave rise to the 27 T cell receptor beta chains below, sequenced in a study of cytomegalovirus exposure and HLA in healthy donors. PCR employed 60 Vbeta and 13 Jbeta primers. Clones were read by immunoSEQ multiplex PCR, and TCRdb kept only the in-frame ones, dropping some. The sample has about 150,000 clones; about four fifths are singletons. Sequencing was carried out using PBMCs. These receptors all come from a man aged 45-65 years in good health and CMV-seropositive.

This clone was observed a few times. V is TRBV2 and J is TRBJ1-4, with 7 bases that match TRBD1. V shed 3 bases and J 4 bases; nucleotides not matched to a gene: 2. The CDR3 consists of 14 residues. Germline V gene data show CDR1 as SNHLY and CDR2 as FYNNEI. This CDR3 is CASSDDRVNEKLFF. CDR3 DNA: TGTGCCAGCAGTGATGACAGGGTTAATGAAAAACTGTTTTTT.

This clone was seen a handful of times. V and J are TRBV27 and TRBJ1-1; a weak D match, TRBD1 (6 bases). V shed 1 base and J shed 4 bases, with 7 bases lying between them. Looked up from germline, CDR1 is MNHEY and CDR2 is SMNVEV (reference sequence). The CDR3 spans 13 residues. CDR3 in amino acids: CASSLFRGTEAFF. The DNA of the CDR3 is TGTGCCAGCAGTTTATTCAGGGGCACTGAAGCTTTCTTT.

CDR3 sequence: CASSLGTRLSSYEQYF. CDR3 nucleotide sequence: TGTGCCAGCAGCTTAGGGACTAGGCTGAGCTCCTACGAGCAGTACTTC. V usage is TRBV7-8 and J usage is TRBJ2-7; 7 nucleotides agree with TRBD2. The CDR3 runs to 16 residues. CDR1 SGHVS and CDR2 FQNEAQ come from the germline V gene. Trimming removed 1 base from V and 0 bases from J; junction bases left unmatched: 6.

The chain has TRBV6-5 and TRBJ2-1, with 11 positions matching TRBD2. Unmatched junction bases numbered 7, after V lost 6 bases and J lost 6 bases. The CDR3 covers 15 residues. CDR1 and CDR2 (germline): MNHEY, SVGAGI. The CDR3, as DNA: TGTGCCAGCAGGGCCGGGACTAGCGGTATCAATGAGCAGTTCTTC. This codes for CASRAGTSGINEQFF.

The chain is built from TRBV5-4 and TRBJ1-1; TRBD1 is a possible D gene (5 bases). Germline V gene data show CDR1 as SGHNT and CDR2 as YYREEE (reference sequence). The CDR3 contains 15 residues. V was pared by 4 bases and J by 1 base, with 14 bases between. CDR3 sequence: CASSPRGHSNTEAFF. The CDR3 bases are TGTGCCAGCAGCCCCCGTGGACACTCGAACACTGAAGCTTTCTTT.

This chain uses TRBV4-2 with TRBJ2-5; perhaps TRBD2 as D (5 bases). The CDR3 spans 17 residues. The germline CDR1 and CDR2 sequences are LGHNA and YNFKEQ. Trimming pared 4 bases from V and 0 bases from J, leaving 18 bases between. This CDR3 reads CASSPGGRVFNQETQYF. DNA for the CDR3: TGTGCCAGCAGCCCCGGAGGCCGGGTTTTCAACCAAGAGACCCAGTACTTC.

This clone was seen a single time. This chain uses TRBV19 with TRBJ2-1; possible D gene TRBD2, 6 bases. V lost 6 bases to trimming and J lost 3 bases, with 12 bases between them. From germline, CDR1 is LNHDA and CDR2 SQIVND (reference sequence). The CDR3 totals 14 residues. CDR3 loop: CASRGRGDYNEQFF. The CDR3 DNA reads as TGTGCCAGTAGAGGGCGGGGTGACTACAATGAGCAGTTCTTC.

The rearrangement uses TRBV4-1 and TRBJ2-7; TRBD2 agrees at 9 bases. Germline CDR1 MGHRA, CDR2 YSYEKL. The CDR3 sequence is 17 residues long. V shed 4 bases, J shed 3 bases, and the junction held 13 bases outside the gene matches. The CDR3 nucleotides read TGCGCCAGCAGCCCCGGACTAGCGACTGCGGGAGGCTACGAGCAGTACTTC. As protein: CASSPGLATAGGYEQYF.

This rearrangement joins TRBV18 to TRBJ1-4; no reliable D call. The V end was cut by 4 bases, the J end by 3 bases, with 9 bases between. Germline V gene sequence: CDR1 KGHSH, CDR2 LQKENI. The CDR3 totals 14 residues. The CDR3, as DNA: TGTGCCAGCTCACGAGGGTGGGCTAATGAAAAACTGTTTTTT. It encodes CASSRGWANEKLFF.

The gene calls are TRBV2 and TRBJ2-3; TRBD1 is a possible D gene (6 bases). V was trimmed by 6 bases and J by 1 base, leaving 17 bases between them. Germline V gene lookup returns CDR1 SNHLY and CDR2 FYNNEI. CDR3 length: 16 amino acids. CDR3 loop: CASRVRGPGGTDTQYF. In nucleotides, the CDR3 is TGTGCCAGCAGAGTCAGGGGACCTGGAGGCACAGATACGCAGTATTTT.

V usage is TRBV5-4 and J usage is TRBJ2-5; maybe TRBD1 (6 bases). With 5 bases removed from V and 5 bases from J, the gap between germline ends came to 13 bases. This CDR3 is 13 amino acids long. CDR1 and CDR2 (germline): SGHNT, YYREEE (reference sequence). CDR3 residues: CASRTGRGETQYF. CDR3 nucleotide sequence: TGTGCCAGCAGAACAGGGCGCGGGGAGACCCAGTACTTC.

This clone was counted a single time. The DNA for the CDR3 is TGTGCCAGCAGTGACCATTCAGTCGTAGGGGCGAACACCGGGGAGCTGTTTTTT. Its protein is CASSDHSVVGANTGELFF. The chain uses TRBV6-4 and TRBJ2-2; TRBD1 is a possible D gene (5 bases). From germline, CDR1 is MRHNA and CDR2 SNTAGT. V dropped 2 bases and J dropped 0 bases, with 16 bases sitting between them. This CDR3 contains 18 residues.

V is TRBV23-1 and J is TRBJ1-3; maybe TRBD1 (5 bases). TRBV23-1 has ORF status, its function being uncertain. The CDR3 is 15 residues long. V lost 4 bases and J lost 1, with 11 bases in between. The CDR3 DNA reads as TGCGCCAGCAGTCCCTCAGACAGATCTGGAAACACCATATATTTT. This gives the protein CASSPSDRSGNTIYF.

The V and J genes are TRBV4-1 and TRBJ1-6; the D is unclear. V lost 2 bases, J lost 9 bases, and 11 bases lay in between. Germline V gene sequence: CDR1 MGHRA, CDR2 YSYEKL. This CDR3 contains 14 residues. CDR3 sequence: CASSQPREASPLHF. CDR3 nucleotides: TGCGCCAGCAGCCAACCAAGGGAGGCTTCACCCCTCCACTTT.

The gene calls are TRBV28 and TRBJ1-2, with 12 positions matching TRBD1. This CDR3 contains 15 residues. V was clipped by 5 bases and J by 7 bases; unmatched bases: 8. CDR1 and CDR2 (germline): MDHEN, SYDVKM. The CDR3 sequence is CASSAGDRGHSGYTF. CDR3 nucleotide sequence: TGTGCCAGCAGTGCCGGGGACAGGGGGCATAGTGGCTACACCTTC.

This clone was recorded only once. The gene calls are TRBV6-5 and TRBJ2-5; no definite D call. CDR1 is MNHEY, CDR2 SVGAGI, per germline. V gave up 0 bases and J gave up 3 bases, with 11 bases separating them. The CDR3 sequence is 15 residues long. The CDR3 nucleotides read TGTGCCAGCAGTTACTCGAACTCAGGAAAAGAGACCCAGTACTTC. Its translation: CASSYSNSGKETQYF.

The chain carries TRBV28 and TRBJ1-1; a possible D gene is TRBD1 (5 bases). The V end was cut by 2 bases, the J end by 11 bases, with 15 bases between. The CDR3 extends over 13 amino acids. The germline V gene encodes CDR1 MDHEN and CDR2 SYDVKM. The CDR3 DNA is TGTGCCAGCAGTTTAGGCAGGGCCCAACGGGCTTTCTTT. This codes for CASSLGRAQRAFF.

The V gene is TRBV5-6, the J gene TRBJ2-5; 7 nucleotides line up with TRBD1. This CDR3 has 16 amino acids. The ends lost 4 bases at V and 2 bases at J; junction bases unmatched: 11. Germline V gene data show CDR1 as SGHDT and CDR2 as YYEEEE. The CDR3 DNA follows: TGTGCCAGCAGCCCCGGTCCGGCAGGGGGTCAAGAGACCCAGTACTTC. Residues: CASSPGPAGGQETQYF.

This chain uses TRBV4-1 with TRBJ1-6, with unresolved D. This CDR3 is built from 17 residues. The germline V gene encodes CDR1 MGHRA and CDR2 YSYEKL. V lost 0 bases and J 0 bases, leaving 9 bases between the germline ends. CDR3 sequence reads: CASSQEHRSSYNSPLHF. CDR3 nucleotides: TGCGCCAGCAGCCAAGAGCACAGAAGCTCCTATAATTCACCCCTCCACTTT.

The chain is built from TRBV19 and TRBJ2-1, with 10 bases identical to TRBD2. Germline trimming cut 6 bases from V and 8 bases from J; bases unmatched to any gene: 10. The CDR3 sequence is 15 residues long. The germline V gene encodes CDR1 LNHDA and CDR2 SQIVND (reference sequence). CDR3 in amino acids: CASRSVASGSYEQFF. As DNA, the CDR3 is TGTGCCAGTAGATCGGTGGCTAGCGGGAGCTATGAGCAGTTCTTC.

The chain recombines TRBV28 with TRBJ1-2; D is perhaps TRBD1 (5 bases). The germline V and J ends were trimmed by 5 bases and 5 bases, with 27 bases remaining between them. CDR1 and CDR2 from the germline V gene are MDHEN and SYDVKM. This CDR3 has 18 amino acids. Here the CDR3 reads CASSPQDFQGRYLYGYTF. The CDR3 DNA reads TGTGCCAGCAGTCCCCAGGATTTCCAGGGCCGATACTTATATGGCTACACCTTC.

This chain's CDR3 is CASSIRGEQETQYF. For the CDR3, the DNA is TGTGCCAGTAGTATCAGGGGAGAACAAGAGACCCAGTACTTC. The rearrangement uses TRBV19 and TRBJ2-5; D possibly corresponds to TRBD1 (6 bases). The CDR3 has 14 amino acids. Germline assignment: CDR1 LNHDA and CDR2 SQIVND (reference sequence). Between the trimmed V and J ends, which lost 3 bases and 2 bases, there was a span of 10 bases.

V gene TRBV10-1 combines with J gene TRBJ2-1; 10 bases agree with TRBD2. CDR1 WNHNN and CDR2 SYGVQD come from the germline V gene (reference sequence). V dropped 5 bases and J dropped 13; count of bases not matched to a gene: 8. The CDR3 has 13 residues. The CDR3 reads CASSLKAGGPQFF. CDR3 coding DNA: TGCGCCAGCAGTCTAAAAGCGGGAGGGCCTCAGTTCTTC.

This chain links TRBV7-9 with TRBJ2-1; 7 nucleotides line up with TRBD1. The J segment lost 6 bases and the V segment lost 3 bases, leaving 11 bases of the junction unmatched. The CDR3 sequence is 16 residues long. The germline gives CDR1 SEHNR, CDR2 FQNEAQ (reference sequence). CDR3 DNA sequence: TGTGCCAGCAGCTTCCGGGACAGCCCGGGTGGCAATGAGCAGTTCTTC. Residues: CASSFRDSPGGNEQFF.

The chain links TRBV9 to TRBJ2-2, with TRBD1 matching over 8 bases. This CDR3 region has 15 residues. After removal of 2 bases from V and 4 bases from J, the junction contained 4 bases not matched to a gene. Germline V lookup: CDR1 SGDLS, CDR2 YYNGEE. CDR3 bases: TGTGCCAGCAGCGTCAGAACAGGGGGCACCGGGGAGCTGTTTTTT. It yields the protein CASSVRTGGTGELFF. The complete variable domain, with remaining parts taken from reference TRBV9 and TRBJ2-2, reads DSGVTQTPKHLITATGQRVTLRCSPRSGDLSVYWYQQSLDQGLQFLIQYYNGEERAKGNILERFSAQQFPDLHSELNLSSLELGDSALYFCASSVRTGGTGELFFGEGSRLTVL.

J is TRBJ1-2 and V is TRBV4-1; TRBD1 is a possible D gene (5 bases). Germline CDR1 is MGHRA and CDR2 is YSYEKL. V dropped 0 bases and J dropped 8 bases, with 13 bases sitting between them. There are 14 residues in the CDR3. The CDR3 nucleotides are TGCGCCAGCAGCCAAGATATGGAGGAGGGGGGCTACACCTTC. Translation gives CASSQDMEEGGYTF.

This clone was seen only a few times. The rearrangement links TRBV11-3 to TRBJ2-5, with D tentatively TRBD2 (6 bases). CDR1 and CDR2 from the germline V gene are SGHNT and YENEEA. Deletions cut 2 bases from V and 9 bases from J, with 13 bases between. This CDR3 contains 13 residues. The CDR3 region is CASSLSPSVPQYF. The CDR3 DNA follows: TGTGCCAGCAGCTTAAGCCCTAGCGTGCCCCAGTACTTC.